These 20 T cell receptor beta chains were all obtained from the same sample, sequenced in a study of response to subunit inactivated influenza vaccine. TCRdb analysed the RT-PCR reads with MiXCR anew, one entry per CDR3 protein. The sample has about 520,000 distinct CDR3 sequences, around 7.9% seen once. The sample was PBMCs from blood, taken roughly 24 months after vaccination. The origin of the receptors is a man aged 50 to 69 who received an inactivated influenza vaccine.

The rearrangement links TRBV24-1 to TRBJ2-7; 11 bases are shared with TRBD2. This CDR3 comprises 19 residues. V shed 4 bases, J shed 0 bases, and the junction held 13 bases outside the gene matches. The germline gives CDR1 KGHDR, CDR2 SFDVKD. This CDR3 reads CATSEPSGGKSRSSYEQYF. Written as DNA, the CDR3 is TGTGCCACCAGTGAGCCTAGCGGGGGGAAATCCAGGAGCTCCTACGAGCAGTACTTC.

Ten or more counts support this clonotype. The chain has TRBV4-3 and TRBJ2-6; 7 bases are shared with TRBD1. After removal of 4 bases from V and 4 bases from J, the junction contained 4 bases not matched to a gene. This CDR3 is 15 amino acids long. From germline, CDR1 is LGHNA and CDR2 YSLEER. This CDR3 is CASSPGTAGANVLTF. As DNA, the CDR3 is TGCGCCAGCAGCCCCGGGACAGCCGGGGCCAACGTCCTGACTTTC.

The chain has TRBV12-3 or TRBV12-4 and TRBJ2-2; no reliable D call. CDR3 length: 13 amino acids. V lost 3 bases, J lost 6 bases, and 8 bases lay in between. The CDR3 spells CASSLTLAGELFF. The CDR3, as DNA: TGTGCCAGCAGTTTGACCCTGGCCGGGGAGCTGTTTTTT.

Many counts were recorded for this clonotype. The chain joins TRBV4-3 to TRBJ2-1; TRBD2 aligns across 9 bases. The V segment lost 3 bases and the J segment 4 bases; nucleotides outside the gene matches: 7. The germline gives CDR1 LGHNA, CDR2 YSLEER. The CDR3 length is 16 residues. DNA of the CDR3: TGCGCCAGCAGCCACCTTAGCGGGGGTGGGTACAATGAGCAGTTCTTC. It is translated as CASSHLSGGGYNEQFF.

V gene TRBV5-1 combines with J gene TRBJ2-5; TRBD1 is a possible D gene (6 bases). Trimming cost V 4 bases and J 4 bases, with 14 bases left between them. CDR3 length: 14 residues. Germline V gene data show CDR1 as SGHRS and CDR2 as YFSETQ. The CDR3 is CASSITGRSETQYF. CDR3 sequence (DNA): TGCGCCAGCAGCATTACAGGGAGATCAGAGACCCAGTACTTC.

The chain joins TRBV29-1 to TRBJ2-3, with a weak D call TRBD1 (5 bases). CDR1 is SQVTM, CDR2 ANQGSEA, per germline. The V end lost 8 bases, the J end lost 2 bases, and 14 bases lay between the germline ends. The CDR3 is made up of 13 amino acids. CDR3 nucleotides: TGCAGCACGACAGTTTCGAACACAGATACGCAGTATTTT. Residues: CSTTVSNTDTQYF.

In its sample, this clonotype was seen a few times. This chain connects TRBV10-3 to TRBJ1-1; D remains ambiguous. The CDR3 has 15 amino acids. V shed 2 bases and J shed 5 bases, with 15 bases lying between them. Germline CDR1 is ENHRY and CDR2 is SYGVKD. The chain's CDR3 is CAISEPGSEHTEAFF. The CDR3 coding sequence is TGTGCCATCAGTGAGCCCGGATCGGAGCATACTGAAGCTTTCTTT.

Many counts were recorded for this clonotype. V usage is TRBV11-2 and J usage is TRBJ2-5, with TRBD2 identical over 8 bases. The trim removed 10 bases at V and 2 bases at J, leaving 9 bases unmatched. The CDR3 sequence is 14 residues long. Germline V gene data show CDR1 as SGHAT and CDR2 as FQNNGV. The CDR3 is CATSSGLGQETQYF. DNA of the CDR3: TGTGCCACTTCGTCGGGACTAGGTCAAGAGACCCAGTACTTC.

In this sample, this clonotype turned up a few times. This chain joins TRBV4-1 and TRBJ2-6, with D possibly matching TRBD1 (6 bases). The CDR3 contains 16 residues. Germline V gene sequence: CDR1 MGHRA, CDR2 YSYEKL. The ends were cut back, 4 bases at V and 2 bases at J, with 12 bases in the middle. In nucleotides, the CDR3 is TGCGCCAGCAGCCCTCAAACAGGGACTGGGGCCAACGTCCTGACTTTC. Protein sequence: CASSPQTGTGANVLTF.

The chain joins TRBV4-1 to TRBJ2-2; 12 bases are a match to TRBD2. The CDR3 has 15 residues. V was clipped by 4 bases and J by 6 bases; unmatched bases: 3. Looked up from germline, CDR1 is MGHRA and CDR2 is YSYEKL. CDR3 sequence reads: CASSLRTSGAGELFF. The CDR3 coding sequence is TGCGCCAGCAGCCTACGGACTAGCGGGGCCGGGGAGCTGTTTTTT.

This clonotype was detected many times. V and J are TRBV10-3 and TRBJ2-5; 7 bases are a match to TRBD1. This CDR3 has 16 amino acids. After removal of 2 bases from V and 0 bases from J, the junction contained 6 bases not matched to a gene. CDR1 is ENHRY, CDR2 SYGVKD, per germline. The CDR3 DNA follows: TGTGCCATCAGTGAGGGGACAGTTCCAAACCAAGAGACCCAGTACTTC. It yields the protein CAISEGTVPNQETQYF.

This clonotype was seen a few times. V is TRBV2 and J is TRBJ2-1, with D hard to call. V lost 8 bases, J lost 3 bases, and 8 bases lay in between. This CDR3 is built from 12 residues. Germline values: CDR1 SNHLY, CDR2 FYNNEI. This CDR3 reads CASGGSYNEQFF. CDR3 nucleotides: TGTGCCAGCGGCGGCAGCTACAATGAGCAGTTCTTC.

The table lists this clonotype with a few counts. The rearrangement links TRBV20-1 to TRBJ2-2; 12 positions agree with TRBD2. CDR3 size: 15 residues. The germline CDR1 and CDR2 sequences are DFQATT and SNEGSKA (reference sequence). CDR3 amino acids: CSAPFGLAGTGELFF. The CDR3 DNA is TGCAGCGCTCCCTTCGGACTAGCGGGAACCGGGGAGCTGTTTTTT.

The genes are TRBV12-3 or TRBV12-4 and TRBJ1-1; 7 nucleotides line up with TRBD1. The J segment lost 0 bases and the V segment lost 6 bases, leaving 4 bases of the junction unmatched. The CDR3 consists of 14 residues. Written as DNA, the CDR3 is TGTGCCAGCAGAACGGACAGGATGAACACTGAAGCTTTCTTT. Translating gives CASRTDRMNTEAFF.

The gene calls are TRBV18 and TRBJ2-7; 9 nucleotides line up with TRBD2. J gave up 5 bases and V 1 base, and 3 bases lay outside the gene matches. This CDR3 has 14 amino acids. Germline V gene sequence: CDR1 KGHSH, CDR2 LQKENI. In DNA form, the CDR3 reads TGTGCCAGCTCACCACTAGCGGGAGTTCACGAGCAGTACTTC. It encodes CASSPLAGVHEQYF.

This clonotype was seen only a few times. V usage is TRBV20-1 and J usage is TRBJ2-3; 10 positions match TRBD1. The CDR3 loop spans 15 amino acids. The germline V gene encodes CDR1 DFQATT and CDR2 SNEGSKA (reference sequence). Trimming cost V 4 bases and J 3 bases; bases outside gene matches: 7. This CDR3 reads CSAKTDRGYTDTQYF. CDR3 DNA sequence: TGCAGTGCTAAAACGGACAGGGGGTATACAGATACGCAGTATTTT.

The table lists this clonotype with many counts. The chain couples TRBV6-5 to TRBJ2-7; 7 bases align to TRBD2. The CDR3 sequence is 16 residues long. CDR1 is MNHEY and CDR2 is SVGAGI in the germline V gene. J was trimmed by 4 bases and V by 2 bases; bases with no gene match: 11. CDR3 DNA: TGTGCCAGCAGTTACACCCAACTAGCGAGAGGTTACGAGCAGTACTTC. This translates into CASSYTQLARGYEQYF.

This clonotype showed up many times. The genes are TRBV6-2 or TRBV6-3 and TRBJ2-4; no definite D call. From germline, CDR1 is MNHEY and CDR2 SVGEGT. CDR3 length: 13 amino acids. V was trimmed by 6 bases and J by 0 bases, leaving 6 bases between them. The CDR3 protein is CASSIAAKNIQYF. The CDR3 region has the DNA TGTGCCAGCAGCATAGCAGCCAAAAACATTCAGTACTTC.

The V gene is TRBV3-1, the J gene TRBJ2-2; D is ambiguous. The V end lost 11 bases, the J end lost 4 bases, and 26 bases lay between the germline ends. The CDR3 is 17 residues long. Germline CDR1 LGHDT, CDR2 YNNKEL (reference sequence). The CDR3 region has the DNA TGTGCCTGCTGCCAAGTTTTGTTAAGGAGATCCACCGGGGAGCTGTTTTTT. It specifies CACCQVLLRRSTGELFF. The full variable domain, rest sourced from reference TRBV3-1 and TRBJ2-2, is DTAVSQTPKYLVTQMGNDKSIKCEQNLGHDTMYWYKQDSKKFLKIMFSYNNKELIINETVPNRFSPKSPDKAHLNLHINSLELGDSAVYFCACCQVLLRRSTGELFFGEGSRLTVL.

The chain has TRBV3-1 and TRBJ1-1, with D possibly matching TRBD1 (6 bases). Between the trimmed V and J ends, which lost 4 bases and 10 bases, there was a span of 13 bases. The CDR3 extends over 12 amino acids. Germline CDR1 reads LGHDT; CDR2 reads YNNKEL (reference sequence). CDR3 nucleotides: TGTGCCAGCAGCCGGCGGGGAGGGGGAGCTTTCTTT. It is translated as CASSRRGGGAFF.